Below are 5 T cell receptor beta chains sequenced from a single sample in a study of regulatory T cells in long-lasting Graves disease. Time point reported: persistent/refractory GD, antithyroid drugs over 5 years with positive TRAb. The TCR library was prepared using RNA isolated from PBMCs. Library construction for TCR beta used iRepertoire HTBI primers and Arm-PCR of CDR3 regions. Each CDR3 protein is one row after TCRdb ran MiXCR on the multiplex PCR reads. The data contain about 430,000 distinct CDR3 sequences, under 25% of them singletons. The sample in question was peripheral blood mononuclear cells (PBMCs), obtained when the disease was refractory, from a patient treated with antithyroid drugs. The receptors shown here come from a female donor with Graves disease.

At least ten counts were recorded for this clonotype. The chain carries TRBV12-3 or TRBV12-4 and TRBJ2-5; no firm D call. With 3 bases removed from V and 2 bases from J, the gap between germline ends came to 19 bases. CDR3 length: 17 residues. The CDR3 region is CASSFFGNGPVQETQYF. For the CDR3, the DNA is TGTGCCAGCAGTTTTTTTGGAAACGGCCCAGTACAAGAGACCCAGTACTTC.

On this clonotype: This may come from a read error, since a much larger clone is one base off. V and J are TRBV12-3 or TRBV12-4 and TRBJ1-5; D uncertain. The CDR3 consists of 13 residues. The V end was cut by 3 bases, the J end by 5 bases, with 8 bases between. DNA of the CDR3: TGTGCCAGCAGTTTCAGTGGATATCAGCCCCAGCATTTT. Translation: CASSFSGYQPQHF.

This clonotype was detected a few times. The rearrangement uses TRBV29-1 and TRBJ1-2; D is undetermined. Per the germline V gene, CDR1 is SQVTM and CDR2 is ANQGSEA. The ends were cut back, 0 bases at V and 2 bases at J, with 13 bases in the middle. This CDR3 spans 15 amino acids. The CDR3, as DNA: TGCAGCGTTGAAGATCCGATAGGGAGAAACTATGGCTACACCTTC. Translated: CSVEDPIGRNYGYTF.

The chain employs TRBV15 and TRBJ1-1, with D unresolved. Germline-derived CDR1 and CDR2 are LNHNV and YYDKDF (reference sequence). There are 13 residues in the CDR3. The V gene lost 0 bases and the J gene lost 5 bases, with 7 bases spanning the gap. CDR3 region: CATSRDRVTEAFF. The CDR3 nucleotides are TGTGCCACCAGCAGAGATCGAGTTACTGAAGCTTTCTTT.

In this sample, this clonotype turned up many times. The rearrangement uses TRBV19 and TRBJ2-7; no clear D gene. Per the germline V gene, CDR1 is LNHDA and CDR2 is SQIVND (reference sequence). V was shortened by 5 bases and J by 4 bases, with 15 bases between the two germline ends. The CDR3 contains 14 residues. The CDR3 loop is CASSPRRRLYEQYF. The CDR3 DNA sequence: TGTGCCAGTAGTCCCCGCCGACGGTTATACGAGCAGTACTTC. The variable domain in full, with the rest retrieved from reference TRBV19 and TRBJ2-7, is DGGITQSPKYLFRKEGQNVTLSCEQNLNHDAMYWYRQDPGQGLRLIYYSQIVNDFQKGDIAEGYSVSREKKESFPLTVTSAQKNPTAFYLCASSPRRRLYEQYFGPGTRLTVT.